The clone carrying this T cell receptor beta chain is medium-sized (0.01 to 0.1%). Antigen: not known. Sequence at one end of the junction differs from germline and may be a read error. This specimen belongs to a study of molecular identifiers for immune sequencing clone quantification. Across the whole study: Replicates involved a five-way split of RNA from about 19,000 or 110,000 naive CD8 cells, with sequencing of four.

A CD8+CD4-CCR7+CD45RA+ gate was used to sort naive CD8 T cells. A single record per CDR3 protein comes from TCRdb applying MiXCR to the PCR reads. The repertoire holds just over 35,000 distinct CDR3 sequences, with about a fifth as singletons. The CDR3 has 14 residues. The germline V gene has CDR1 MDHEN and CDR2 SYDVKM. Study-wide results and limits: Naive cells had under 1% of molecules in clones above 20 RNA copies, effectors over 98%.

The origin of this receptor is a human donor in good health. Some libraries in this study had Jurkat cell RNA spiked in. This rearrangement joins TRBV28 to TRBJ2-5; weak D call: TRBD1 (6 bases). Source material: naive CD8+ T cells from blood, with Jurkat cell RNA spiked in. The subset is: FACS-sorted CD8+CD4-CCR7+CD45RA+ naive T cells. The CDR3 nucleotides are TGTGCCAGCACCCTGACAGGAACCCAAGGGACCCAGTACTTC. Protein product: CASTLTGTQGTQYF. Using reference TRBV28 and TRBJ2-5 for the parts outside the CDR3, the full variable domain is DVKVTQSSRYLVKRTGEKVFLECVQDMDHENMFWYRQDPGLGLRLIYFSYDVKMKEKGDIPEGYSVSREKKERFSLILESASTNQTSMYLCASTLTGTQGTQYFGPGTRLLVL.